The next 6 T cell receptor beta chains were all read from a single sample in a study of blood T cell repertoires in COVID-19. Sequencing used immunoSEQ multiplex PCR; TCRdb keeps in-frame clones, though not all of them. This sample has about 240,000 clones, with roughly nine tenths found just once. The sequencing sample was made of peripheral blood. Receptors were obtained from a man in his 60s with acute or convalescent COVID-19.

The chain has TRBV5-4 and TRBJ2-7; no reliable D call. Germline V gives CDR1 SGHNT, CDR2 YYREEE (reference sequence). CDR3 length: 13 residues. Trimming pared 2 bases from V and 4 bases from J, leaving 10 bases between. The CDR3 protein is CASSLPGPYEQYF. In nucleotides, the CDR3 is TGTGCCAGCAGCTTACCGGGTCCGTACGAGCAGTACTTC.

The J gene is TRBJ2-3, the V gene TRBV6-6; 11 bases align to TRBD2. The CDR3 runs 16 residues. V lost 8 bases and J lost 3; bases outside the gene matches: 10. Germline CDR1 is MNHNY and CDR2 is SVGAGI (reference sequence). CDR3 sequence: CASRPAASGGTDTQYF. CDR3 bases: TGTGCCAGCCGCCCGGCGGCTAGCGGGGGGACAGATACGCAGTATTTT.

This chain connects TRBV12-3 or TRBV12-4 to TRBJ2-5, with D maybe TRBD2 (6 bases). The V gene lost 6 bases and the J gene lost 5 bases, with 13 bases spanning the gap. The CDR3 covers 13 residues. CDR3 sequence (DNA): TGTGCCAGCAGGTGGGGCGGGACGGAGACCCAGTACTTC. Translated, it gives CASRWGGTETQYF.

This clone was seen just once. The chain carries TRBV4-1 and TRBJ1-6, with 10 bases aligning to TRBD1. The CDR3 is made up of 17 amino acids. Per germline, CDR1 MGHRA and CDR2 YSYEKL. V dropped 3 bases and J dropped 7; count of bases not matched to a gene: 9. The CDR3 DNA is TGCGCCAGCAGCCACCGGGACAGGGGAATGGGAAATTCACCCCTCCACTTT. Amino acids: CASSHRDRGMGNSPLHF.

This rearrangement joins TRBV28 to TRBJ2-7, with 7 bases fitting TRBD2. This CDR3 has 15 amino acids. Germline trimming cut 1 base from V and 0 bases from J; bases unmatched to any gene: 3. Germline CDR1 and CDR2: MDHEN and SYDVKM. The CDR3 spells CASSLSSGNSYEQYF. The DNA for the CDR3 is TGTGCCAGCAGTTTATCTAGCGGAAACTCCTACGAGCAGTACTTC.

V usage is TRBV5-4 and J usage is TRBJ2-7, with 8 nucleotides matching TRBD2. With 5 bases clipped from V and 0 bases from J, the junction kept 7 bases outside the gene matches. There are 15 residues in the CDR3. Germline CDR1 is SGHNT and CDR2 is YYREEE (reference sequence). The CDR3: CASSRSGTSSYEQYF. The CDR3 DNA reads TGTGCCAGCAGTCGATCCGGGACTAGCTCCTACGAGCAGTACTTC.